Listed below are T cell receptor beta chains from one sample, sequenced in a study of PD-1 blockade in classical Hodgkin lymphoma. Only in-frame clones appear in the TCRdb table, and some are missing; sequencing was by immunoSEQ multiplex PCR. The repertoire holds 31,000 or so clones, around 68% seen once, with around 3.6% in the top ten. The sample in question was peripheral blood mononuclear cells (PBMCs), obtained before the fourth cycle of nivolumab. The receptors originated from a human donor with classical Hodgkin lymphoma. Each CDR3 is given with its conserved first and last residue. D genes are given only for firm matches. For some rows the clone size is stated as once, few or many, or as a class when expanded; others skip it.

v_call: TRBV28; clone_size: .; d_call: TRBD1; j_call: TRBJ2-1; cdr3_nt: TGTGCCAGCAGTTCCCCCGGGACAGGGGAGGGTGAGCAGTTCTTC; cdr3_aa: CASSSPGTGEGEQFF
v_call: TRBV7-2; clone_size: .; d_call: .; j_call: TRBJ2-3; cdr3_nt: TGTGCCAGCAGCTTAGCGGTGAACCCACGGGGGGATACGCAGTATTTT; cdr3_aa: CASSLAVNPRGDTQYF
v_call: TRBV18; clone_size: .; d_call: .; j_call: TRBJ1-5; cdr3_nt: TGTGCCAGCTCACGCTCAGGGGCGGAACAGCCCCAGCATTTT; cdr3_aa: CASSRSGAEQPQHF
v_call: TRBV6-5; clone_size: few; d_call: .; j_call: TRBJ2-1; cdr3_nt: TGTGCCAGCAGTTACTCCGGGCACGATGAGCAGTTCTTC; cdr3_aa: CASSYSGHDEQFF
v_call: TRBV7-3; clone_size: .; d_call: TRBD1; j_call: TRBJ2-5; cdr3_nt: TGTGCCAGCAGCCCCTGGACAGGGGCAGGAGAGACCCAGTACTTC; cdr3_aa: CASSPWTGAGETQYF
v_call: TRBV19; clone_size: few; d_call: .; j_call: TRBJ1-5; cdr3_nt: TGTGCCAGTAGTATAGAAGGCGGCAGGGGAGGCCATCAGCCCCAGCATTTT; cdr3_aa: CASSIEGGRGGHQPQHF
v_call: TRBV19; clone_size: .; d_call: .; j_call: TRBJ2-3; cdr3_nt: TGTGCCAGTAGGCGCAAGGGGATCCTGACTCATACGCAGTATTTT; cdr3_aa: CASRRKGILTHTQYF
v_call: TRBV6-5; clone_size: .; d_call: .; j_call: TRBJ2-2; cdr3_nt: TGTGCCAGCAGTTACGGGTTTTCCGGGGAGCTGTTTTTT; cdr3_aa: CASSYGFSGELFF
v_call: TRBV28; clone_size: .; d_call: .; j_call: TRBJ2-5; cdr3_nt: TGTGCCAGCAGTTTAGGACGGGGGAGAGGGTTGACGGAGACCCAGTACTTC; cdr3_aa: CASSLGRGRGLTETQYF
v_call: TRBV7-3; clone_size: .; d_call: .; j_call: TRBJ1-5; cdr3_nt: TGTGCCAGCAGCCTCGTCCCCAATCAGCCCCAGCATTTT; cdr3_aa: CASSLVPNQPQHF
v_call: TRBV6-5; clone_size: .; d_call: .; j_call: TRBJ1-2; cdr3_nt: TGTGCCAGCAGTTACTCGAAGGCGGACTATGGCTACACCTTC; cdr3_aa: CASSYSKADYGYTF
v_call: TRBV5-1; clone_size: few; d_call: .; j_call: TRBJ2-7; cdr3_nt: TGCGCCAGCAGCTTGGGGCTTACCTACGAGCAGTACTTC; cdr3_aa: CASSLGLTYEQYF
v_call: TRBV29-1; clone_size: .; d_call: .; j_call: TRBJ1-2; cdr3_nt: TGCAGCGTTGAACGGAGCGAGGGCTACACCTTC; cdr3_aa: CSVERSEGYTF
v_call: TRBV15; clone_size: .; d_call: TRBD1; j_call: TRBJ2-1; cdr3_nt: TGTGCCACCAGCAGGACCGGGGACAGGAACGGGGCCCTGTACAATGAGCAGTTCTTC; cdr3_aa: CATSRTGDRNGALYNEQFF
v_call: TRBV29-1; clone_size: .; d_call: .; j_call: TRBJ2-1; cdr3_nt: TGCAGCGTTGAAGCAGACGCGGGGAACAATGAGCAGTTCTTC; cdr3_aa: CSVEADAGNNEQFF
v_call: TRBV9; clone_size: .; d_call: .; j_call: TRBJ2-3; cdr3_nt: TGTGCCAGCACCGACGTTCAGGGAGCCACAGATACGCAGTATTTT; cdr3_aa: CASTDVQGATDTQYF
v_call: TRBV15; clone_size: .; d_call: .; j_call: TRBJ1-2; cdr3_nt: TGTGCCACCAGCAGAGAGAAGGTTGGCAGGGTGGTCAATGGCTACACCTTC; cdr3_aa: CATSREKVGRVVNGYTF
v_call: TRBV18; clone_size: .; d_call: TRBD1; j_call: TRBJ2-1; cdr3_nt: TGTGCCAGCTCACCCGACAGGGAAACCTACAATGAGCAGTTCTTC; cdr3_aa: CASSPDRETYNEQFF
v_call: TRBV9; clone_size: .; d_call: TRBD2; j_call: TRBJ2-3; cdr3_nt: TGTGCCAGCAGCAATGGACTAGCGGGCACAGATACGCAGTATTTT; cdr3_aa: CASSNGLAGTDTQYF
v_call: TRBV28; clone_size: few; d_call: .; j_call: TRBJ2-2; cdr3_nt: TGTGCCAGCAATCGCAACAGGCCAAACACCGGGGAGCTGTTTTTT; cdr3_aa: CASNRNRPNTGELFF
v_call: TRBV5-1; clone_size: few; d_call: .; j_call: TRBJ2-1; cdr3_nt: TGCGCCAGCAGCAATAGCTTTTATGAGCAGTTCTTC; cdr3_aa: CASSNSFYEQFF
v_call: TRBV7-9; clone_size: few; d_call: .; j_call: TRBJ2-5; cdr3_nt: TGTGCCAGCAGCTCGGTAGGGGCCCCGTACCAAGAGACCCAGTACTTC; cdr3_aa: CASSSVGAPYQETQYF
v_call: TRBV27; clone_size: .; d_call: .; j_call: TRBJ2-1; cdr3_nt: TGTGCCAGCAGTTTCTTAGGGTCGAGCAATGAGCAGTTCTTC; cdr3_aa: CASSFLGSSNEQFF
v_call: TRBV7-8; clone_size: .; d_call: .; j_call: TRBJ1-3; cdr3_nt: TGTGCCAGCAGCTTACGCCCCCAGACCACTGGAAACACCATATATTTT; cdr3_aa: CASSLRPQTTGNTIYF
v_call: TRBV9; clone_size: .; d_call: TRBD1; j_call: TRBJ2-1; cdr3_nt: TGTGCCAGCAGCCCAACAGGGGAATCCTACAATGAGCAGTTCTTC; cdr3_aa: CASSPTGESYNEQFF
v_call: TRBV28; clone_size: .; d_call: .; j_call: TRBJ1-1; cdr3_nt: TGTGCCAGCAGTTTTGGACCAGGTGAAGCTTTCTTT; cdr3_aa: CASSFGPGEAFF
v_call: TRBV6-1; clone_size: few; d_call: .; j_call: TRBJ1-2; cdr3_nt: TGTGCCAGCTCGCGGGGCCAGTTTCAAAACTATGGCTACACCTTC; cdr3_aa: CASSRGQFQNYGYTF
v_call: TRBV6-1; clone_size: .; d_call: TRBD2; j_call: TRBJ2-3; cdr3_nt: TGTGCCAGCAGTGTGTATCTAGCGGGCACAGATACGCAGTATTTT; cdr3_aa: CASSVYLAGTDTQYF
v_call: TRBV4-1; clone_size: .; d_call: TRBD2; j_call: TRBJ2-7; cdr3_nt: TGCGCCAGCAGCCAAGTGGGGGGGGGAGAGCAGTACTTC; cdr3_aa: CASSQVGGGEQYF
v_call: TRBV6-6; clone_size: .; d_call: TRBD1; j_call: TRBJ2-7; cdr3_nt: TGTGCCAGCAGTTACCCCCCGGGACAGGAATACGAGCAGTACTTC; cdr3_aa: CASSYPPGQEYEQYF
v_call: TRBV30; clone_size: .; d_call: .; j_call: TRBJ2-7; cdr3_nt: TGTGCCTGGACGTCCGGGACACCCGTCGAGCAGTACTTC; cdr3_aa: CAWTSGTPVEQYF
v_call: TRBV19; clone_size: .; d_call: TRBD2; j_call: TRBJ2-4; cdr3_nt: TGTGCCAGTAGTACTCCCCAGCGGGAGGACATTCAGTACTTC; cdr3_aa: CASSTPQREDIQYF
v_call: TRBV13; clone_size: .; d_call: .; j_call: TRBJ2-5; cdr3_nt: TGTGCCAGCAGCTTAGGTTTCGGGGAGACCCAGTACTTC; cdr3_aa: CASSLGFGETQYF
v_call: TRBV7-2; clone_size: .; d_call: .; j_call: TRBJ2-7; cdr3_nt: TGTGCCAGCAGCTTAGTGATCACAGGCCCCCGAAACGAGCAGTACTTC; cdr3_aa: CASSLVITGPRNEQYF
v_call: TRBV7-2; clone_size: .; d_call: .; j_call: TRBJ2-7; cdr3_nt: TGTGCCAGCAGCTTAATGCGGGACAGCTCCTACGAGCAGTACTTC; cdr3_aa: CASSLMRDSSYEQYF
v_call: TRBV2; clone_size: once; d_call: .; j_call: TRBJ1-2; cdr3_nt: TGTGCCACCGTGGCCTCAGAAGCTAACTATGGCTACACCTTC; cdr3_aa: CATVASEANYGYTF
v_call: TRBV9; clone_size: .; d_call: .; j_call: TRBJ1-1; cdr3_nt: TGTGCCAGCAGCGGGAGCGGGGGGAGTGACACTGAAGCTTTCTTT; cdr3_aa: CASSGSGGSDTEAFF
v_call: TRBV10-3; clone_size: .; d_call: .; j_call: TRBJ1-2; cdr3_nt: TGTGCCATCAGTGAGTTCACCCAAGCCCCCGGACAGAGACGGTTAGCTAACTATGGCTACACCTTC; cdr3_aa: CAISEFTQAPGQRRLANYGYTF
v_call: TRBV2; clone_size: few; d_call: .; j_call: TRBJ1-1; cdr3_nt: TGTGCCAGCAGTGAATATATGGGCCGAGAAGCTTTCTTT; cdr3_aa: CASSEYMGREAFF
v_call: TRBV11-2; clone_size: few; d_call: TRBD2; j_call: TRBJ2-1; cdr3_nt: TGTGCCAGCAGCCTACCCCCCAGGGCTAGCGGGAGGGAAGGCAATGAGCAGTTCTTC; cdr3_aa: CASSLPPRASGREGNEQFF
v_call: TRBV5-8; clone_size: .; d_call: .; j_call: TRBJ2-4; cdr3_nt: TGTGCCAGCAGCCCGGAGATCATTCAGTACTTC; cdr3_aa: CASSPEIIQYF
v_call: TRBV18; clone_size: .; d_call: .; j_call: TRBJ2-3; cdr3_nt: TGTGCCAGCTCATCCGGGACTCCCCTACGAGGAGATACGCAGTATTTT; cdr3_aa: CASSSGTPLRGDTQYF
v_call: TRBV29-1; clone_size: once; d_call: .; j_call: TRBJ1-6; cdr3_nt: TGCAGCGTTGTGTCGGGGGAAGGCCCCCTCCACTTT; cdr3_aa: CSVVSGEGPLHF
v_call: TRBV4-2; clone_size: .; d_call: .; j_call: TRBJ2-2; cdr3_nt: TGTGCCAGCAGCCCTCTAGCGATCACCGGGGAGCTGTTTTTT; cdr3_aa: CASSPLAITGELFF
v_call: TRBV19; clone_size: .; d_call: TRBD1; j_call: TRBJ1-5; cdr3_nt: TGTGCCAGTAGTCCGTGGACAGGCAGGATTGGCAATCAGCCCCAGCATTTT; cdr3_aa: CASSPWTGRIGNQPQHF
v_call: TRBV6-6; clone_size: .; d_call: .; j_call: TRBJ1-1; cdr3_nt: TGTGCCAGCAGTGCAGGAGACAGAGCTTTCTTT; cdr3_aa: CASSAGDRAFF
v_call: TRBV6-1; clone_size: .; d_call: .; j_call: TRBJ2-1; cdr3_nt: TGTGCCAGCAGTGAAGCGGTGAGCTCCTACAATGAGCAGTTCTTC; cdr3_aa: CASSEAVSSYNEQFF
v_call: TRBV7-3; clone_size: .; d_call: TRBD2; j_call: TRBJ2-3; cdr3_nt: TGTGCCAGCAGCCTTAGCGGGGGGCCGCGGGCCACAGATACGCAGTATTTT; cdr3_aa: CASSLSGGPRATDTQYF
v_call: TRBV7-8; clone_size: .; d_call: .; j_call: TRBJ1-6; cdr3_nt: TGTGCCAGCAGCTTAGGTCCTGTTTCACCCCTCCACTTT; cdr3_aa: CASSLGPVSPLHF
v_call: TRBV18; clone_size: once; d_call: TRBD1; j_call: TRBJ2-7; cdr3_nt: TGTGCCAGCTCACCTAACAGGGGTAACGAGCAGTACTTC; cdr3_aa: CASSPNRGNEQYF
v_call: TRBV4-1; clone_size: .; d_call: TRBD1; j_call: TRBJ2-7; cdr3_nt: TGCGCCAGCAGTTCGGGAGACAGGGGTGTAGAAGAGCAGTACTTC; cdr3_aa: CASSSGDRGVEEQYF
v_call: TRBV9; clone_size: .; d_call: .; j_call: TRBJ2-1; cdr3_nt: TGTGCCAGCAGCCCCTTCGGAGGGGATGAGCAGTTCTTC; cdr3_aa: CASSPFGGDEQFF
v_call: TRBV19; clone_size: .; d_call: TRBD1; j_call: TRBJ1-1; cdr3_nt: TGTGCCAGTAATTGGGACAGGGCCACTGAAGCTTTCTTT; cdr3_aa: CASNWDRATEAFF